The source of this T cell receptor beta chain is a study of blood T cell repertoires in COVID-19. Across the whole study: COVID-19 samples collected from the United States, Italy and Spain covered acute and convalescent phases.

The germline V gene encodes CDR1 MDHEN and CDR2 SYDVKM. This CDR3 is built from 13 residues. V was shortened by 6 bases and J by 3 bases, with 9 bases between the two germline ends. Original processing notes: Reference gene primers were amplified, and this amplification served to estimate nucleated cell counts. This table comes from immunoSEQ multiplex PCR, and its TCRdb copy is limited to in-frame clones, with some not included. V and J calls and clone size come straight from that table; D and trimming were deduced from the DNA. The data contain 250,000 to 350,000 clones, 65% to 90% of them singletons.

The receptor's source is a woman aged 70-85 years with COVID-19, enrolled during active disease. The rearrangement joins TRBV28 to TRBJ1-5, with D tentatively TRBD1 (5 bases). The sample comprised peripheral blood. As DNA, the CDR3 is TGTGCCAGCAGAGGGGCTTTCAATCAGCCCCAGCATTTT. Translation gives CASRGAFNQPQHF.